These T cell receptor beta chains were read from a single sample in a study of T cells in Graves' hyperthyroidism and ophthalmopathy. TCRdb reanalysed the multiplex PCR reads using MiXCR and keeps one entry per CDR3 protein. The sample lists about 420,000 distinct CDR3 sequences; 12% to 15% were seen once. Sequencing was performed on blood. The source is a woman in her late teens or twenties with Graves' hyperthyroidism. CDR3s include the opening cysteine and the closing phenylalanine or tryptophan. The order of the fields is J gene, clone size, CDR3 length, D gene, V gene, CDR3 protein, CDR3 DNA. D genes are given only for firm matches. Size tells how often a clone was seen (once, few, many) or the class of an expanded clone, and some rows leave it out.

>TRBJ2-2|-|15|-|TRBV19
CASIRDGSNTGELFF
TGTGCCAGTATACGGGACGGCTCGAACACCGGGGAGCTGTTTTTT
>TRBJ1-1|many|14|-|TRBV27
CASSLSPSGYEAFF
TGTGCCAGCAGTTTATCTCCGTCCGGTTATGAAGCTTTCTTT
>TRBJ2-7|-|15|TRBD2|TRBV19
CASSTSSGRANEQYF
TGTGCCAGTAGTACGTCTAGCGGGAGGGCCAACGAGCAGTACTTC
>TRBJ1-2|many|16|-|TRBV28
CASTLHGELANYGYTF
TGTGCCAGCACCTTACACGGAGAGTTAGCTAACTATGGCTACACCTTC
>TRBJ2-3|many|15|-|TRBV27
CASSPGRTGTDTQYF
TGTGCCAGCAGTCCAGGACGGACGGGCACAGATACGCAGTATTTT
>TRBJ1-1|many|15|-|TRBV28
CASSLYPGEATEAFF
TGTGCCAGCAGTTTATACCCGGGGGAGGCAACAGAAGCTTTCTTT
>TRBJ1-2|-|14|-|TRBV4-1
CASSQQEGGYGYTF
TGCGCCAGCAGCCAGCAGGAGGGGGGCTATGGCTACACCTTC
>TRBJ1-2|many|13|-|TRBV27
CASSLKSSSGYTF
TGTGCCAGCAGTTTAAAGTCCAGCAGTGGCTACACCTTC
>TRBJ2-1|few|16|TRBD2|TRBV9
CASSVRGLAGYNEQFF
TGTGCCAGCAGCGTAAGAGGACTAGCGGGGTACAATGAGCAGTTCTTC
>TRBJ2-7|-|15|TRBD2|TRBV6-1
CASSRNSGSSYEQYF
TGTGCCAGCAGTCGGAACAGCGGGAGCTCCTACGAGCAGTACTTC
>TRBJ2-7|many|11|-|TRBV12-3/TRBV12-4
CASTSMGEQYF
TGTGCCAGCACCTCCATGGGGGAGCAGTACTTC
>TRBJ1-2|many|15|-|TRBV18
CASSPRAEANYGYTF
TGTGCCAGCTCACCACGGGCTGAAGCTAACTATGGCTACACCTTC
>TRBJ2-7|many|13|-|TRBV28
CASKQEVPYEQYF
TGTGCCAGCAAACAGGAGGTTCCCTACGAGCAGTACTTC
>TRBJ2-3|-|16|TRBD2|TRBV5-4
CASSWTSGRSSDTQYF
TGTGCCAGCAGCTGGACTAGCGGGAGAAGTTCAGATACGCAGTATTTT
>TRBJ1-4|-|14|-|TRBV15
CATGEEFTNEKLFF
TGTGCCACTGGAGAGGAGTTCACTAATGAAAAACTGTTTTTT
>TRBJ2-1|many|15|TRBD2|TRBV7-2
CASSLGGTRNNEQFF
TGTGCCAGCAGCTTAGGAGGGACTAGAAACAATGAGCAGTTCTTC
>TRBJ1-5|-|15|-|TRBV6-2/TRBV6-3
CASSYSWGADQPQHF
TGTGCCAGCAGTTACTCTTGGGGGGCAGATCAGCCCCAGCATTTT
>TRBJ2-1|-|15|TRBD2|TRBV13
CASSLMLAGENEQFF
TGTGCCAGCAGCTTAATGTTAGCGGGAGAGAATGAGCAGTTCTTC
>TRBJ2-7|many|19|-|TRBV6-1
CASSEISEPQGLALYEQYF
TGTGCCAGCAGTGAAATTTCTGAACCTCAGGGGCTTGCCCTCTACGAGCAGTACTTC
>TRBJ2-1|few|16|TRBD2|TRBV20-1
CSARDNRLAVTNEQFF
TGCAGTGCTAGAGATAATAGGCTAGCGGTGACCAATGAGCAGTTCTTC
>TRBJ2-1|many|12|TRBD2|TRBV29-1
CSVELAGDEQFF
TGCAGCGTTGAACTAGCGGGAGATGAGCAGTTCTTC
>TRBJ2-1|many|15|TRBD2|TRBV2
CASKASGSSYNEQFF
TGTGCCAGCAAAGCTAGCGGAAGCTCCTACAATGAGCAGTTCTTC
>TRBJ1-3|-|16|TRBD1|TRBV5-1
CASSLTTGRAGNTIYF
TGCGCCAGCAGCTTAACGACAGGGCGCGCTGGAAACACCATATATTTT
>TRBJ2-7|many|15|TRBD1|TRBV7-9
CASSRTGTGGHEQYF
TGTGCCAGCAGCCGAACCGGGACAGGGGGCCACGAGCAGTACTTC
>TRBJ2-5|few|14|-|TRBV5-1
CASSLPGRQETQYF
TGCGCCAGCAGCTTGCCAGGGAGGCAAGAGACCCAGTACTTC
>TRBJ1-1|few|15|-|TRBV19
CASSITGFGNTEAFF
TGTGCCAGTAGTATAACAGGGTTTGGGAACACTGAAGCTTTCTTT
>TRBJ2-5|many|17|TRBD2|TRBV5-8
CASSGTSGRAFSETQYF
TGTGCCAGCAGCGGGACTAGCGGGAGGGCCTTTTCAGAGACCCAGTACTTC
>TRBJ1-1|many|14|TRBD1|TRBV7-6
CASSYGTENTEAFF
TGTGCCAGCAGCTACGGGACAGAGAACACTGAAGCTTTCTTT
>TRBJ2-7|many|14|TRBD1|TRBV28
CASSLPGQVYEQYF
TGTGCCAGCAGTTTACCGGGACAGGTCTACGAGCAGTACTTC
>TRBJ2-1|few|12|-|TRBV7-8
CASSLSKYEQFF
TGTGCCAGCAGCTTGTCGAAATATGAGCAGTTCTTC
>TRBJ2-1|few|13|-|TRBV19
CASSIVRDLEQFF
TGTGCCAGTAGTATAGTTAGGGATCTGGAGCAGTTCTTC
>TRBJ1-2|few|12|-|TRBV5-1
CASSSDSYGYTF
TGCGCCAGCAGCTCGGACAGCTATGGCTACACCTTC
>TRBJ1-3|-|15|TRBD1|TRBV7-8
CASSPWDSPGNTIYF
TGTGCCAGCAGCCCCTGGGACAGCCCCGGAAACACCATATATTTT
>TRBJ1-5|many|15|-|TRBV7-8
CASSWDGGSNQPQHF
TGTGCCAGCAGCTGGGACGGGGGGAGCAATCAGCCCCAGCATTTT
>TRBJ2-1|many|20|TRBD2|TRBV6-7
CASSYSYYRTSGRASDEQFF
TGTGCCAGCAGTTACTCGTACTACCGGACTAGCGGGAGGGCCTCGGATGAGCAGTTCTTC
>TRBJ2-7|many|13|-|TRBV6-5
CASSYEPTYEQYF
TGTGCCAGCAGTTACGAGCCCACCTACGAGCAGTACTTC
>TRBJ1-5|many|14|-|TRBV2
CASSEDRIYQPQHF
TGTGCCAGCAGTGAAGACAGGATCTATCAGCCCCAGCATTTT
>TRBJ2-1|-|17|TRBD2|TRBV11-2
CASSSGETGLAGDEQFF
TGTGCCAGCAGCTCCGGTGAGACGGGACTAGCGGGAGATGAGCAGTTCTTC
>TRBJ2-7|many|11|-|TRBV20-1
CSARDSPEQYF
TGCAGTGCTAGAGATTCCCCCGAGCAGTACTTC
>TRBJ1-2|-|13|-|TRBV5-6
CASSLGDGDGYTF
TGTGCCAGCAGCTTGGGAGACGGCGATGGCTACACCTTC
>TRBJ1-5|many|18|-|TRBV5-8
CASSLGRITGYSNQPQHF
TGTGCCAGCAGCTTGGGACGAATAACGGGGTATAGCAATCAGCCCCAGCATTTT
>TRBJ2-5|many|14|TRBD2|TRBV7-6
CASSYRLAQETQYF
TGTGCCAGCAGCTACCGACTAGCCCAAGAGACCCAGTACTTC
>TRBJ1-1|-|14|TRBD1|TRBV29-1
CSVEGQGTHTEAFF
TGCAGCGTTGAAGGACAGGGGACACACACTGAAGCTTTCTTT
>TRBJ2-7|-|17|TRBD2|TRBV6-5
CASSYRTLAGGHYEQYF
TGTGCCAGCAGTTACCGGACACTAGCGGGAGGGCACTACGAGCAGTACTTC
>TRBJ1-4|many|16|-|TRBV28
CASSSHPQITNEKLFF
TGTGCCAGCAGTTCTCATCCACAAATAACTAATGAAAAACTGTTTTTT